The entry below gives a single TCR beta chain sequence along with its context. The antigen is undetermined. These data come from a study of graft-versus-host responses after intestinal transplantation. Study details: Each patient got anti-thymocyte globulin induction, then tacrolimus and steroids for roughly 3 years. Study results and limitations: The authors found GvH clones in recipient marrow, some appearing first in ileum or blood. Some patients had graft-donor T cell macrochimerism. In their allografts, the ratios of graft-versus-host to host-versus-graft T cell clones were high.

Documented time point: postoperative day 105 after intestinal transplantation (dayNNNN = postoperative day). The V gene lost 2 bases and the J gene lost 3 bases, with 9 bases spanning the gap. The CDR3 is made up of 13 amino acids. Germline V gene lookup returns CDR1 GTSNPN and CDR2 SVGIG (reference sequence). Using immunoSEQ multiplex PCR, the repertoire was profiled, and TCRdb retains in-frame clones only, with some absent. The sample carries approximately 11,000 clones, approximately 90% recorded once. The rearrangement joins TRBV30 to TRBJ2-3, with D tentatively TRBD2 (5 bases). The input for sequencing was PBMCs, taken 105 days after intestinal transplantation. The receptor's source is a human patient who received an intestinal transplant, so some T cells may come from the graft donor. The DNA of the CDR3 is TGTGCCTGGAGTAGAACTAGTACAGATACGCAGTATTTT. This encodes CAWSRTSTDTQYF.